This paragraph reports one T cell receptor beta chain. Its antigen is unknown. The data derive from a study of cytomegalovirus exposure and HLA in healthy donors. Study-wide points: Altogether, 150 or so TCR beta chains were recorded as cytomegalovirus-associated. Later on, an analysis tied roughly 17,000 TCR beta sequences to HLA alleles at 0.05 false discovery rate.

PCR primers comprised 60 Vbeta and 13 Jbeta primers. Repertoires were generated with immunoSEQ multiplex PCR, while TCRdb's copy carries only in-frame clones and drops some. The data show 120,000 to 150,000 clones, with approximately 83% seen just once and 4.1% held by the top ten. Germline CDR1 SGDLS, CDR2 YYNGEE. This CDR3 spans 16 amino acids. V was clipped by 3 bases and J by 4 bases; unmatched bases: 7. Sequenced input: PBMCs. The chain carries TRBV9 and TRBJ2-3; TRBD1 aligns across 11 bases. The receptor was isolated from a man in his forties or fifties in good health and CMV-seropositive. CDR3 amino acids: CASSEPRTGGPDTQYF. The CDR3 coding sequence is TGTGCCAGCAGCGAGCCCCGGACAGGGGGCCCAGATACGCAGTATTTT.